These 5 T cell receptor beta chains came from one sample sequenced in a study of molecular identifiers for immune sequencing clone quantification (dated by TCRdb to 2017 to 2018). Receptors were amplified or captured by PCR. The data were produced on a NextSeq 500. TCRdb itself trimmed the public reads at Q25 with fastp, ran MiXCR and retained productive beta chains. All rows with the same CDR3 protein become a single entry with the most common DNA and genes. Present in this sample are around 480,000 distinct CDR3 sequences, around 23% of which were seen just once. Just over 0.75% of the sample rests with the top ten. The sample taken for sequencing was naive CD8+ T cells from blood, with Jurkat cell RNA spiked in. Read against the paper, the sample's cell subset or site label means: FACS-sorted CD8+CD4-CCR7+CD45RA+ naive T cells. These receptors all come from a human donor in good health. Some libraries in this study had Jurkat cell RNA spiked in.

Notes on this clonotype: A clone one base away is much larger, so this may be a read error. This CDR3 fails to terminate in the conserved phenylalanine or tryptophan, so it likely reflects a read error. The rearrangement uses TRBV3-1 and TRBJ2-2; 11 positions agree with TRBD2. V lost 1 base, J lost 0 bases, and 4 bases stayed unmatched. The CDR3 length is 18 residues. CDR1 and CDR2 (germline): LGHDT, YNNKEL (reference sequence). CDR3 sequence: CASSQVTSGGANTGELFL. DNA for the CDR3: TGTGCCAGCAGCCAAGTCACTAGCGGGGGCGCGAACACCGGGGAGCTGTTTCTT.

CDR3 coding DNA: TGTGCCAGCAGCGTAGGAGGGACCGGGACAGCGCTAACCGGGGAGCTGTTTTTT. Encoded protein: CASSVGGTGTALTGELFF. The chain couples TRBV9 to TRBJ2-2, with 7 bases matching TRBD1. The V segment lost 0 bases and the J segment 5 bases; nucleotides outside the gene matches: 13. CDR3 size: 18 residues. The germline V gene has CDR1 SGDLS and CDR2 YYNGEE. Based on the CDR3 plus reference TRBV9 and TRBJ2-2, the full variable domain is DSGVTQTPKHLITATGQRVTLRCSPRSGDLSVYWYQQSLDQGLQFLIQYYNGEERAKGNILERFSAQQFPDLHSELNLSSLELGDSALYFCASSVGGTGTALTGELFFGEGSRLTVL.

This rearrangement joins TRBV27 to TRBJ1-6, with D perhaps matching TRBD1 (5 bases). With 5 bases removed from V and 7 bases from J, the gap between germline ends came to 18 bases. Per germline, CDR1 MNHEY and CDR2 SMNVEV (reference sequence). This CDR3 has 16 amino acids. The CDR3 loop reads CASSPSSGAVNSPLHF. In DNA, the CDR3 is TGTGCCAGCAGTCCGTCCAGCGGGGCAGTCAATTCACCCCTCCACTTT.

This clonotype was counted a few times. CDR3 nucleotides: TGTGCCAGCAGTTGGACCGGGACAGATCGCTACGAGCAGTACTTC. This codes for CASSWTGTDRYEQYF. The V gene is TRBV6-5, the J gene TRBJ2-7; TRBD1 matches 7 bases. CDR3 length: 15 amino acids. Trimming removed 4 bases from V and 3 bases from J; junction bases left unmatched: 9. Germline V gene sequence: CDR1 MNHEY, CDR2 SVGAGI.

The J gene is TRBJ2-3, the V gene TRBV20-1, with TRBD2 matching 8 bases. Germline CDR1 and CDR2: DFQATT and SNEGSKA (reference sequence). The CDR3 length is 13 residues. Trimming took 5 bases from V and 4 from J; bases not matched to a gene: 5. In DNA form, the CDR3 reads TGCAGTGCTGGGGAGACTAGCGCAGATACGCAGTATTTT. It yields the protein CSAGETSADTQYF.